A selection of T cell receptor beta chains follows, all from one sample in a study of blood T cell repertoires in COVID-19. Profiled with immunoSEQ multiplex PCR; TCRdb holds only in-frame clones, not every one. The profile shows around 310,000 clones, 89% of them singletons. Sequenced: PBMCs or T cells enriched from blood (not recorded which). These receptors came from a woman younger than 45 who had recovered from COVID-19. Each CDR3 is given with its conserved first and last residue. D genes are given only for firm matches. Rows may omit the clone size; those that give it use once, few, many or a size class.

TRBV14	TRBJ1-6	.	.	TGTGCCAGCAGATCAGGACTGAACTATTCACCCCTCCACTTT	CASRSGLNYSPLHF
TRBV6-5	TRBJ2-7	TRBD2	.	TGTGCCAGCAGACTCCTCGGGGGGACCTACGAGCAGTACTTC	CASRLLGGTYEQYF
TRBV11-2	TRBJ1-6	.	few	TGTGCCAGCAGCTTACAAAGGACAACGAATTCACCCCTCCACTTT	CASSLQRTTNSPLHF
TRBV6-5	TRBJ2-7	.	.	TGTGCCAGCAGTTACAGCCTAGCGTCTCTCGAGCAGTACTTC	CASSYSLASLEQYF
TRBV7-6	TRBJ2-7	TRBD2	.	TGTGCCAGCAGCTTAGTTGCCCTAGCGGGGACCTACGAGCAGTACTTC	CASSLVALAGTYEQYF
TRBV11-2	TRBJ1-1	TRBD1	few	TGTGCCAGCAGCTTAGATCAGGGGGCTGAAGCTTTCTTT	CASSLDQGAEAFF
TRBV27	TRBJ1-1	.	.	TGTGCCAGCAGTTTTAGTTGGAGCGGCACTGAAGCTTTCTTT	CASSFSWSGTEAFF
TRBV7-9	TRBJ1-1	TRBD1	.	TGTGCCAGCAGCGACGGGACAGCGAACACTGAAGCTTTCTTT	CASSDGTANTEAFF
TRBV27	TRBJ2-7	.	.	TGTGCCAGCAGTTCCCCGGGAAGATCCTACGAGCAGTACTTC	CASSSPGRSYEQYF
TRBV7-2	TRBJ2-7	.	.	TGTGCCAGCAGTTCCCTCCACGAGCAGTACTTC	CASSSLHEQYF
TRBV5-1	TRBJ1-2	TRBD1	few	TGCGCCAGCAGCTTGGGGACAGGCAGTGGGACCTTGGATGGCTACACCTTC	CASSLGTGSGTLDGYTF
TRBV6-2/TRBV6-3	TRBJ1-1	TRBD1	.	TGTGCCAGCAGTTTCCCGACCAGGGGGCACAGGAACACTGAAGCTTTCTTT	CASSFPTRGHRNTEAFF
TRBV27	TRBJ1-2	.	.	TGTGCCAGCAGTTTTAAAAGCCGGGGTCTGGATGGCTACACCTTC	CASSFKSRGLDGYTF
TRBV9	TRBJ2-1	.	.	TGTGCCAGCAGCGTAGTTGGGGCGATTCGTGAGCAGTTCTTC	CASSVVGAIREQFF
TRBV28	TRBJ2-3	.	.	TGTGCCAGCGTCCAGGATATGCTTACAGATACGCAGTATTTT	CASVQDMLTDTQYF
TRBV6-4	TRBJ2-1	.	once	TGTGCCAGCAGTCCAGGGAGGAACAACAATGAGCAGTTCTTC	CASSPGRNNNEQFF
TRBV4-2	TRBJ2-4	.	once	TGTGCCAGCAGCCAAGTCGAGGCGGGACGGGGAAACATTCAGTACTTC	CASSQVEAGRGNIQYF
TRBV19	TRBJ1-1	TRBD1	.	TGTGCCAGTAGTATAACCGGGACAGGGACGCCTGAAGCTTTCTTT	CASSITGTGTPEAFF
TRBV7-8	TRBJ1-5	.	.	TGTGCCAGCAGCCCCAGGGAAAATCAGCCCCAGCATTTT	CASSPRENQPQHF
TRBV5-1	TRBJ1-1	TRBD1	.	TGCGCCAGCAGCTTTAAGGACAGGGGAACTGAAGCTTTCTTT	CASSFKDRGTEAFF
TRBV7-6	TRBJ2-1	TRBD2	.	TGTGCCAGCAGCTTAGGTTCACTAGCGGGGTTCAATGAGCAGTTCTTC	CASSLGSLAGFNEQFF
TRBV4-3	TRBJ2-6	TRBD1	.	TGCGCCAGCAGCCCCGACAGGGTCCTTTTCTCTGGGGCCAACGTCCTGACTTTC	CASSPDRVLFSGANVLTF
TRBV3-1/TRBV3-2	TRBJ2-7	TRBD2	.	TGTGCCAGCAGTCAAGGCGCGGGAGGGCCCTACGAGCAGTACTTC	CASSQGAGGPYEQYF
TRBV3-1/TRBV3-2	TRBJ2-7	TRBD2	once	TGTGCCAGCAGCCAATTCCATTCTAGCGGGATAGCTGTCGGAGGGGAGCAGTACTTC	CASSQFHSSGIAVGGEQYF
TRBV4-1	TRBJ1-3	.	.	TGCGCCAGCAGCCAAGATTCCAACAGCTTCTCTGGAAACACCATATATTTT	CASSQDSNSFSGNTIYF
TRBV30	TRBJ1-5	.	.	TGTGCCTGGAGTCGGGGAGACAATCAGCCCCAGCATTTT	CAWSRGDNQPQHF
TRBV3-1/TRBV3-2	TRBJ1-2	.	.	TGTGCCAGCAGCCAAGGGGCAGGGAATGGCTACACCTTC	CASSQGAGNGYTF
TRBV3-1/TRBV3-2	TRBJ2-3	.	.	TGTGCCAGCAGCCAAGGCAGAACGAGGGATACGCAGTATTTT	CASSQGRTRDTQYF
TRBV9	TRBJ2-7	TRBD2	.	TGTGCCAGCAGCGTAGGACTAGCCACCTACGAGCAGTACTTC	CASSVGLATYEQYF
TRBV7-2	TRBJ1-2	TRBD1	.	TGTGCCAGCAGCTTGGGACAGACCCAAGACTATGGCTACACCTTC	CASSLGQTQDYGYTF
TRBV10-3	TRBJ2-1	TRBD2	.	TGTGCCATCAGGACCGGGACTAGCGGTGGGAATGAGCAGTTCTTC	CAIRTGTSGGNEQFF
TRBV19	TRBJ2-2	TRBD2	few	TGTGCCAGTAGAAAGGAACTAGCGCGCACCGGGGAGCTGTTTTTT	CASRKELARTGELFF
TRBV2	TRBJ2-7	.	.	TGTGCCAGCAGTGTACGCCAGACCTACGAGCAGTACTTC	CASSVRQTYEQYF